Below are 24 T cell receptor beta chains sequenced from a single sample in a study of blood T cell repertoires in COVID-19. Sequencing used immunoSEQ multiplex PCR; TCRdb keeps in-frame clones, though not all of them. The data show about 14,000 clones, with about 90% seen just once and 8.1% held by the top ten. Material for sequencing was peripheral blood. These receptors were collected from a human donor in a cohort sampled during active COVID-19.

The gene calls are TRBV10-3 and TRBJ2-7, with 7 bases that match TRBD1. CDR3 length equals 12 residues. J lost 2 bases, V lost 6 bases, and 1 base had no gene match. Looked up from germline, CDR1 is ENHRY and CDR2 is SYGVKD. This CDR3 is CAIRGQTYEQYF. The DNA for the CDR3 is TGTGCCATCAGGGGACAGACCTACGAGCAGTACTTC.

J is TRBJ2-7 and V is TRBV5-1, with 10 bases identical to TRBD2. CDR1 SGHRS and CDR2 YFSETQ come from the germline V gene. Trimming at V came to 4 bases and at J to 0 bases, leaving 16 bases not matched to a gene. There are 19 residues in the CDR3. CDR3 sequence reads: CASSVAAGLAGVRSYEQYF. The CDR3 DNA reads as TGCGCCAGCAGCGTCGCCGCGGGCCTAGCGGGAGTTCGCTCCTACGAGCAGTACTTC. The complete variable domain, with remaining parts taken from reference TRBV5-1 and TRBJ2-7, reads KAGVTQTPRYLIKTRGQQVTLSCSPISGHRSVSWYQQTPGQGLQFLFEYFSETQRNKGNFPGRFSGRQFSNSRSEMNVSTLELGDSALYLCASSVAAGLAGVRSYEQYFGPGTRLTVT.

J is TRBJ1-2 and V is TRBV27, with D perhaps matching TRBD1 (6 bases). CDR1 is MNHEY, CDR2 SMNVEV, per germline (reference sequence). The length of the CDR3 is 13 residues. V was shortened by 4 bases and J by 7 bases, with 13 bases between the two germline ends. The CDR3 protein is CASSSDRFSGYTF. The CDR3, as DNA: TGTGCCAGCAGTTCCGACAGGTTTTCTGGCTACACCTTC.

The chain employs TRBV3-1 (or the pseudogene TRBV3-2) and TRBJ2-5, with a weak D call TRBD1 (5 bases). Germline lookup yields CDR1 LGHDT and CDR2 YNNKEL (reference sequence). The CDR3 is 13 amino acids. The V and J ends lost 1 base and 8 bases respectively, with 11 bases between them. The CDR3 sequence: CASSQADKLTQYF. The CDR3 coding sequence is TGTGCCAGCAGCCAAGCGGACAAGTTAACCCAGTACTTC.

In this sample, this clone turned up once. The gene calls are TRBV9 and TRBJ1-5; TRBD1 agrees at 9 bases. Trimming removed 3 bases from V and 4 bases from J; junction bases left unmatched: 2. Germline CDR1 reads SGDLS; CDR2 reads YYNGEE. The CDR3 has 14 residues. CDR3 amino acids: CASSAGQGNQPQHF. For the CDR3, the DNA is TGTGCCAGCAGCGCAGGACAGGGGAATCAGCCCCAGCATTTT.

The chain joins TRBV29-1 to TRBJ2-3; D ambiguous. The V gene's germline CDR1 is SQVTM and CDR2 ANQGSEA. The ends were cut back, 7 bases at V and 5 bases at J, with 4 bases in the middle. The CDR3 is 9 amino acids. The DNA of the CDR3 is TGCAGCGGAGGAGATACGCAGTATTTT. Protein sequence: CSGGDTQYF.

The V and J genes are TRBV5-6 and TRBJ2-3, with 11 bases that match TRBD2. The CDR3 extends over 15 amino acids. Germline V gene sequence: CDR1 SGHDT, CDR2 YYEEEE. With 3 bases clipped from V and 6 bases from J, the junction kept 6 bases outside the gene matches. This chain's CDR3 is CASSSGTSGGDTQYF. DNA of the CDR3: TGTGCCAGCAGCTCTGGGACTAGCGGTGGGGATACGCAGTATTTT.

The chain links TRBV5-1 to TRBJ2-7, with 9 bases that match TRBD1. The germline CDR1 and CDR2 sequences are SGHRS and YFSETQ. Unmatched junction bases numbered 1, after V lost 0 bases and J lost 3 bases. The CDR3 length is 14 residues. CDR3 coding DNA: TGCGCCAGCAGCTTGGGACAGGGGGTCTACGAGCAGTACTTC. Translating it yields CASSLGQGVYEQYF.

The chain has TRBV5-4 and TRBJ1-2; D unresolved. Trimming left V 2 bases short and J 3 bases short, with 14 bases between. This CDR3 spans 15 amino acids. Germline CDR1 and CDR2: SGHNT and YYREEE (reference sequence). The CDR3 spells CASSFASRIDYGYTF. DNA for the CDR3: TGTGCCAGCAGCTTCGCGAGCAGGATCGACTATGGCTACACCTTC.

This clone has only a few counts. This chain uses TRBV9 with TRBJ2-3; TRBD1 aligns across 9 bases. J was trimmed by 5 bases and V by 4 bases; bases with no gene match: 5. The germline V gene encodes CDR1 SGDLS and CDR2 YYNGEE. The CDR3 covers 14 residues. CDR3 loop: CASSLQGAKDTQYF. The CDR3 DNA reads TGTGCCAGCAGCCTACAGGGGGCAAAAGATACGCAGTATTTT.

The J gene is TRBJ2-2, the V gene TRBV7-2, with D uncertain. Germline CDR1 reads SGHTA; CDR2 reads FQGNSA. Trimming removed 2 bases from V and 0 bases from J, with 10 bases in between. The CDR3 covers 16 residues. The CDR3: CASSLRTVSNTGELFF. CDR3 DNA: TGTGCCAGCAGCTTAAGAACAGTTTCGAACACCGGGGAGCTGTTTTTT. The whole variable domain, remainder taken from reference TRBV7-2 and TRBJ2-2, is GAGVSQSPSNKVTEKGKDVELRCDPISGHTALYWYRQSLGQGLEFLIYFQGNSAPDKSGLPSDRFSAERTGGSVSTLTIQRTQQEDSAVYLCASSLRTVSNTGELFFGEGSRLTVL.

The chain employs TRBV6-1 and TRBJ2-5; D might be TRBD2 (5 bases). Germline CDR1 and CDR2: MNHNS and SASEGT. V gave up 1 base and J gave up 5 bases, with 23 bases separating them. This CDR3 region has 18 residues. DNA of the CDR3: TGTGCCAGCAGTGAAGTGGCGGGCGGTATACGGTATGGGGAGACCCAGTACTTC. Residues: CASSEVAGGIRYGETQYF.

The DNA for the CDR3 is TGTGCCATCACCCCCGACATGAGCGGGAATGGCTACACCTTC. This translates into CAITPDMSGNGYTF. J is TRBJ1-2 and V is TRBV10-3, with no clear D. Deletions cut 7 bases from V and 6 bases from J, with 18 bases between. The CDR3 length is 14 residues. The germline V gene encodes CDR1 ENHRY and CDR2 SYGVKD.

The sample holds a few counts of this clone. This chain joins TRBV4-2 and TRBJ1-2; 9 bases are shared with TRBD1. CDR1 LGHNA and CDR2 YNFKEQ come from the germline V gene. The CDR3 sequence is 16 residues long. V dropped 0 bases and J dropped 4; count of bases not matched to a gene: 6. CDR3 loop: CASSQEGTGPLYGYTF. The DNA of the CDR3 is TGTGCCAGCAGCCAAGAGGGGACAGGGCCCCTCTATGGCTACACCTTC.

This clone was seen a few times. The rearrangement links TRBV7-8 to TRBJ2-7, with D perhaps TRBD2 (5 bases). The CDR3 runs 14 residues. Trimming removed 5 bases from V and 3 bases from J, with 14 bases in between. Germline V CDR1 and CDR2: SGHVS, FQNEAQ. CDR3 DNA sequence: TGTGCCAGCAGCACCCAGAGGGTGAGCTACGAGCAGTACTTC. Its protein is CASSTQRVSYEQYF. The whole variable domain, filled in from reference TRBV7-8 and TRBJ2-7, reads GAGVSQSPRYKVAKRGQDVALRCDPISGHVSLFWYQQALGQGPEFLTYFQNEAQLDKSGLPSDRFFAERPEGSVSTLKIQRTQQEDSAVYLCASSTQRVSYEQYFGPGTRLTVT.

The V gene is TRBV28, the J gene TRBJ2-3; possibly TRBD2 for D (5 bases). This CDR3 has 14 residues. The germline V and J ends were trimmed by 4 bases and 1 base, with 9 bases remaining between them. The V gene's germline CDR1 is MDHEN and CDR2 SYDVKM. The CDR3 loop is CASSSGVRTDTQYF. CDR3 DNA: TGTGCCAGCAGTTCCGGGGTCCGCACAGATACGCAGTATTTT.

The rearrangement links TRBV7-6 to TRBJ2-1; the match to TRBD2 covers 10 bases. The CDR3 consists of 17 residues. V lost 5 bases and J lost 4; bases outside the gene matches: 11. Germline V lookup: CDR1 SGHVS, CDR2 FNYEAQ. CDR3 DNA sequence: TGTGCCAGCAGCCGGAGAACAGCTAGCGGGGGATACAATGAGCAGTTCTTC. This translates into CASSRRTASGGYNEQFF.

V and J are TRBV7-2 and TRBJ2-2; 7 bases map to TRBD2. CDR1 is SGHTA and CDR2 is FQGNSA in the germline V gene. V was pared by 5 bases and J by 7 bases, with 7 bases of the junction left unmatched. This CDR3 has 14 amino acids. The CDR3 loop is CASSQLAGVGELFF. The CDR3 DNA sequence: TGTGCCAGCAGCCAGTTGGCGGGGGTCGGGGAGCTGTTTTTT.

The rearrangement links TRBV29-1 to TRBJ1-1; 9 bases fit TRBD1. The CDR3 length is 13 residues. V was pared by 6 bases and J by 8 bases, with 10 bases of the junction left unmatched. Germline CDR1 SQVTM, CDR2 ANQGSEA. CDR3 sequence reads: CSVTGGVNPEAFF. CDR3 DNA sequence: TGCAGCGTCACAGGGGGCGTAAATCCCGAAGCTTTCTTT.

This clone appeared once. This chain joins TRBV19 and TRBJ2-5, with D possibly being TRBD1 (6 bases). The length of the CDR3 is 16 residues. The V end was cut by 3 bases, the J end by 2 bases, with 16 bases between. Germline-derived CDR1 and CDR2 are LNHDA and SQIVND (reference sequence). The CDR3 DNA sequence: TGTGCCAGTAGTATCGGCCCCGGACAGTTACAAGAGACCCAGTACTTC. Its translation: CASSIGPGQLQETQYF.

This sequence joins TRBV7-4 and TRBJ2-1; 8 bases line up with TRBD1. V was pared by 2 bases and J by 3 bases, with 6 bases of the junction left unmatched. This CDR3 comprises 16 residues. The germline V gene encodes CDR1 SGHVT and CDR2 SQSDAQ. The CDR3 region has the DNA TGTGCCAGCAGCTTACCAGGGGGCGATAGCTACAATGAGCAGTTCTTC. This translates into CASSLPGGDSYNEQFF. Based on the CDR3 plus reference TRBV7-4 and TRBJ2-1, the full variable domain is GAGVSQSPRYKVAKRGRDVALRCDSISGHVTLYWYRQTLGQGSEVLTYSQSDAQRDKSGRPSGRFSAERPERSVSTLKIQRTEQGDSAVYLCASSLPGGDSYNEQFFGPGTRLTVL.

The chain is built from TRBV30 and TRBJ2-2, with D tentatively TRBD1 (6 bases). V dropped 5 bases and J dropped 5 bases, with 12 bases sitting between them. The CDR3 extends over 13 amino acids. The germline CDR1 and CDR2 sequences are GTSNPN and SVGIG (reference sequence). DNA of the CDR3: TGTGCCTGGGCCTCAGGGGTTACCGGGGAGCTGTTTTTT. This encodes CAWASGVTGELFF.

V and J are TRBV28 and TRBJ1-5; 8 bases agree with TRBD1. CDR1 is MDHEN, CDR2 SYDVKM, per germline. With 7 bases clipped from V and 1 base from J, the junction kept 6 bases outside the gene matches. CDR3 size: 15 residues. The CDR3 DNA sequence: TGTGCCAGCACACTGACAGGGGTAAGCAATCAGCCCCAGCATTTT. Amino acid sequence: CASTLTGVSNQPQHF. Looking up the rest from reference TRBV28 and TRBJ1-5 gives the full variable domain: DVKVTQSSRYLVKRTGEKVFLECVQDMDHENMFWYRQDPGLGLRLIYFSYDVKMKEKGDIPEGYSVSREKKERFSLILESASTNQTSMYLCASTLTGVSNQPQHFGDGTRLSIL.

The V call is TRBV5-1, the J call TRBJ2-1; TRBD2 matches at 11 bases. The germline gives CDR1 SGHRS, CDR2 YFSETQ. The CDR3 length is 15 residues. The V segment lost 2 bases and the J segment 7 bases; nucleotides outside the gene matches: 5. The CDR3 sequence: CASSFPGLAENEQFF. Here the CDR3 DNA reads TGCGCCAGCAGCTTTCCGGGACTAGCGGAAAATGAGCAGTTCTTC.